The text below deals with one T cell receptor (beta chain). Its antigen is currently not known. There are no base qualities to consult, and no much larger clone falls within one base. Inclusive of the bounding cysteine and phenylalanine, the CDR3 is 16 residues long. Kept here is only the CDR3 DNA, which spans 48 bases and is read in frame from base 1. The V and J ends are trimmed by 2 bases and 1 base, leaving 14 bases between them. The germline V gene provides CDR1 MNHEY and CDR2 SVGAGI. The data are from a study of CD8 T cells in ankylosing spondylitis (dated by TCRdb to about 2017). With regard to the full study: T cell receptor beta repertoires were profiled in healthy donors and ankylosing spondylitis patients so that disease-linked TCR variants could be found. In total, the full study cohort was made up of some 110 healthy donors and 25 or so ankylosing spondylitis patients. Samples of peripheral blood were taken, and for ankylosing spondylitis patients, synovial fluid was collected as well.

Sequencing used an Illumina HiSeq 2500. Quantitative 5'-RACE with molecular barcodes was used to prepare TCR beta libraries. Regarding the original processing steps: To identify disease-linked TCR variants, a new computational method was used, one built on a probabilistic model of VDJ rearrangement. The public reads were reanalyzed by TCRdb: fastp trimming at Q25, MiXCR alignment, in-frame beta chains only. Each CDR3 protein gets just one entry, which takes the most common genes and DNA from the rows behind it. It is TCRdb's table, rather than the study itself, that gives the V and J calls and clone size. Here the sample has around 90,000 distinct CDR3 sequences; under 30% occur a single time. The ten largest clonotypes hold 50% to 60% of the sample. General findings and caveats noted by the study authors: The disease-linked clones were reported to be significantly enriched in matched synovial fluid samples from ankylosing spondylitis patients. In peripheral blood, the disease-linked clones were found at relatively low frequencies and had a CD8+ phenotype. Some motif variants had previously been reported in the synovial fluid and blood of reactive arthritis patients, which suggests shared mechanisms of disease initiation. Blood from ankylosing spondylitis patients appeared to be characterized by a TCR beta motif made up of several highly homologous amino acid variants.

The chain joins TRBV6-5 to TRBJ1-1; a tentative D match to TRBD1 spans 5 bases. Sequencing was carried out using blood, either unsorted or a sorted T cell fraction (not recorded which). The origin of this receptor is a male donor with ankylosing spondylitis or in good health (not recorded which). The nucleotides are TGTGCCAGCAGTTACAGCGCGGGGGGTGGGAACACTGAAGCTTTCTTT. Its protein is CASSYSAGGGNTEAFF.